These 24 T cell receptor beta chains share one sample of origin, sequenced in a study of T cell changes during pregnancy in multiple sclerosis. Generated by immunoSEQ multiplex PCR, the TCRdb table keeps only in-frame clones and is missing some. The sample records approximately 100,000 clones, more than 85% being singletons. The sequencing here drew on peripheral blood, taken in the second trimester of pregnancy. These receptors all stem from a female donor with multiple sclerosis, enrolled in a pregnancy study.

The chain carries TRBV5-1 and TRBJ2-1; 12 bases are a match to TRBD2. J lost 5 bases, V lost 4 bases, and 4 bases had no gene match. This CDR3 spans 15 amino acids. The germline V gene has CDR1 SGHRS and CDR2 YFSETQ. The CDR3 protein is CASSTTSGRHNEQFF. The CDR3 coding sequence is TGCGCCAGCAGCACTACTAGCGGGAGGCACAATGAGCAGTTCTTC.

This clone was detected once. This chain connects TRBV7-8 to TRBJ1-1, with D perhaps matching TRBD1 (6 bases). The CDR3 is 15 residues long. V was trimmed by 3 bases and J by 10 bases, leaving 21 bases between them. In germline, CDR1 is SGHVS, CDR2 FQNEAQ. The CDR3 DNA follows: TGTGCCAGCAGCTTGTTTGACCGGGACACGGCAAGAGCTTTCTTT. Translating gives CASSLFDRDTARAFF.

The V and J genes are TRBV4-2 and TRBJ2-7; D possibly corresponds to TRBD1 (5 bases). The V end was cut by 4 bases, the J end by 3 bases, with 16 bases between. This CDR3 comprises 15 residues. CDR1 and CDR2 from the germline V gene are LGHNA and YNFKEQ. CDR3 residues: CASSLPGRTHYEQYF. Here the CDR3 DNA reads TGTGCCAGCAGCCTCCCCGGAAGGACACACTACGAGCAGTACTTC.

The rearrangement uses TRBV11-2 and TRBJ1-5, with a possible D match to TRBD1 (5 bases). CDR3 length: 13 amino acids. CDR1 and CDR2 from the germline V gene are SGHAT and FQNNGV. With 4 bases removed from V and 6 bases from J, the gap between germline ends came to 10 bases. CDR3 DNA: TGTGCCAGCAGCTCCGGGGGGGGTCAGCCCCAGCATTTT. This sequence encodes CASSSGGGQPQHF.

The chain couples TRBV30 to TRBJ1-4; D remains unclear. The germline V gene has CDR1 GTSNPN and CDR2 SVGIG (reference sequence). The length of the CDR3 is 12 residues. Trimming removed 2 bases from V and 7 bases from J, with 8 bases in between. The chain's CDR3 is CAWSRGPEKLFF. The CDR3 coding sequence is TGTGCCTGGAGTCGTGGCCCTGAAAAACTGTTTTTT.

The gene calls are TRBV30 and TRBJ1-1; D unclear. Germline V lookup: CDR1 GTSNPN, CDR2 SVGIG (reference sequence). V dropped 4 bases and J dropped 0 bases, with 12 bases sitting between them. CDR3 length: 14 amino acids. CDR3 DNA: TGTGCCTGGACTCTAGTGCAGCTGAACACTGAAGCTTTCTTT. It codes for CAWTLVQLNTEAFF.

The V and J genes are TRBV27 and TRBJ2-7, with 8 bases matching TRBD1. Germline trimming cut 5 bases from V and 3 bases from J; bases unmatched to any gene: 9. CDR1 and CDR2 from the germline V gene are MNHEY and SMNVEV (reference sequence). The CDR3 spans 15 residues. In nucleotides, the CDR3 is TGTGCCAGCAGTCCTAGGAGACAGGGGAACTACGAGCAGTACTTC. As protein: CASSPRRQGNYEQYF.

The genes are TRBV10-3 and TRBJ2-3; D possibly corresponds to TRBD2 (5 bases). The germline V gene has CDR1 ENHRY and CDR2 SYGVKD. V was clipped by 6 bases and J by 0 bases, with 13 bases between them. There are 15 residues in the CDR3. In DNA form, the CDR3 reads TGTGCCATCAGAGGCAGCGGAGCGAGCACAGATACGCAGTATTTT. This encodes CAIRGSGASTDTQYF.

This chain uses TRBV10-3 with TRBJ1-4; TRBD1 matches at 7 bases. V was clipped by 10 bases and J by 5 bases; unmatched bases: 7. CDR3 length equals 13 residues. Looked up from germline, CDR1 is ENHRY and CDR2 is SYGVKD. The CDR3: CASAGTENEKLFF. CDR3 nucleotides: TGTGCCAGCGCCGGGACAGAGAATGAAAAACTGTTTTTT.

V and J are TRBV11-2 and TRBJ2-7, with TRBD2 matching 11 bases. Germline lookup yields CDR1 SGHAT and CDR2 FQNNGV. With V trimmed by 1 base and J by 4 bases, 9 bases remained unmatched. The CDR3 spans 17 residues. For the CDR3, the DNA is TGTGCCAGCAGCTTAGGATTTAGCGGGAGGGCCTCATACGAGCAGTACTTC. As protein: CASSLGFSGRASYEQYF.

The chain carries TRBV5-4 and TRBJ2-3; 8 bases map to TRBD2. V lost 1 base to trimming and J lost 5 bases; unmatched junction nucleotides: 6. Germline CDR1 SGHNT, CDR2 YYREEE (reference sequence). CDR3 length: 15 amino acids. CDR3 bases: TGTGCCAGCAGCTTGTTGCTAGCGGGTGTAGATACGCAGTATTTT. Amino acids: CASSLLLAGVDTQYF. The full variable domain, with the rest looked up from reference TRBV5-4 and TRBJ2-3, is ETGVTQSPTHLIKTRGQQVTLRCSSQSGHNTVSWYQQALGQGPQFIFQYYREEENGRGNFPPRFSGLQFPNYSSELNVNALELDDSALYLCASSLLLAGVDTQYFGPGTRLTVL.

V gene TRBV6-5 combines with J gene TRBJ2-7; 8 bases line up with TRBD1. The ends lost 0 bases at V and 6 bases at J; junction bases unmatched: 7. The CDR3 runs 15 residues. Germline V CDR1 and CDR2: MNHEY, SVGAGI. In DNA, the CDR3 is TGTGCCAGCAGTTACTCGAAGGACAGGGTGAGCGAGCAGTACTTC. Protein: CASSYSKDRVSEQYF.

V and J are TRBV7-2 and TRBJ2-7; 9 bases map to TRBD1. Germline V CDR1 and CDR2: SGHTA, FQGNSA. The V and J ends lost 5 bases and 3 bases, in that order; junction bases with no gene match: 5. CDR3 size: 14 residues. The CDR3 coding sequence is TGTGCCAGCAGCGCTCGACAGGGGGACTACGAGCAGTACTTC. This sequence encodes CASSARQGDYEQYF.

The chain employs TRBV7-9 and TRBJ2-7; D remains ambiguous. Germline V lookup: CDR1 SEHNR, CDR2 FQNEAQ (reference sequence). This CDR3 is built from 11 residues. Trimming shortened V by 5 bases and J by 4 bases, and 6 bases separated the two germline ends. The CDR3 reads CASSPQYEQYF. Written as DNA, the CDR3 is TGTGCCAGCAGCCCCCAGTACGAGCAGTACTTC.

The chain recombines TRBV13 with TRBJ2-2; perhaps TRBD2 as D (5 bases). Looked up from germline, CDR1 is PRHDT and CDR2 is FYEKMQ (reference sequence). The germline V and J ends were trimmed by 4 bases and 5 bases, with 11 bases remaining between them. There are 14 residues in the CDR3. The chain's CDR3 is CASSSGPGTGELFF. CDR3 nucleotide sequence: TGTGCCAGCAGCTCAGGACCGGGGACCGGGGAGCTGTTTTTT.

The table lists this clone with a count of one. V gene TRBV7-6 combines with J gene TRBJ2-1; D is uncertain. The CDR3 contains 17 residues. Per germline, CDR1 SGHVS and CDR2 FNYEAQ. The V and J ends lost 2 bases and 0 bases respectively, with 14 bases between them. CDR3 protein: CASSLMGGALSYNEQFF. The CDR3, as DNA: TGTGCCAGCAGCTTAATGGGTGGAGCCCTCTCCTACAATGAGCAGTTCTTC.

The V gene is TRBV4-1, the J gene TRBJ2-7; 7 bases align to TRBD2. The CDR3 has 14 residues. Losses at the gene ends were 1 base for V and 6 bases for J; bases not matched to a gene: 6. Germline V CDR1 and CDR2: MGHRA, YSYEKL. In nucleotides, the CDR3 is TGCGCCAGCAGCCAAGTGGGAGGGGTGGGCGAGCAGTACTTC. This encodes CASSQVGGVGEQYF.

This chain links TRBV7-2 with TRBJ2-3, with a possible D match to TRBD2 (5 bases). The V end lost 2 bases, the J end lost 2 bases, and 11 bases lay between the germline ends. The germline V gene has CDR1 SGHTA and CDR2 FQGNSA. CDR3 length equals 15 residues. The CDR3 nucleotides are TGTGCCAGCAGCTTAAGCGGAGCACCCACAGATACGCAGTATTTT. Translation: CASSLSGAPTDTQYF.

The chain joins TRBV19 to TRBJ2-7, with D possibly matching TRBD2 (6 bases). With 3 bases removed from V and 4 bases from J, the gap between germline ends came to 13 bases. Germline values: CDR1 LNHDA, CDR2 SQIVND (reference sequence). The CDR3 extends over 14 amino acids. As DNA, the CDR3 is TGTGCCAGTAGTATCCCGGGACTTCCGTACGAGCAGTACTTC. Translation gives CASSIPGLPYEQYF.

V and J are TRBV5-4 and TRBJ2-7, with TRBD2 as a possible D gene (6 bases). In germline, CDR1 is SGHNT, CDR2 YYREEE (reference sequence). The CDR3 covers 14 residues. Between the trimmed V and J ends, which lost 0 bases and 3 bases, there was a span of 10 bases. The CDR3 DNA reads as TGTGCCAGCAGCTTGGCCGTGGGGGGCTACGAGCAGTACTTC. It codes for CASSLAVGGYEQYF. Combining the CDR3 with reference TRBV5-4 and TRBJ2-7 gives the whole variable domain ETGVTQSPTHLIKTRGQQVTLRCSSQSGHNTVSWYQQALGQGPQFIFQYYREEENGRGNFPPRFSGLQFPNYSSELNVNALELDDSALYLCASSLAVGGYEQYFGPGTRLTVT.

The chain has TRBV6-5 and TRBJ2-5, with 7 bases fitting TRBD1. V shed 0 bases and J 1 base; nucleotides not matched to a gene: 2. The CDR3 has 15 residues. Germline CDR1 reads MNHEY; CDR2 reads SVGAGI. CDR3 sequence reads: CASSYSKGAQETQYF. CDR3 in DNA: TGTGCCAGCAGTTACTCGAAGGGGGCCCAAGAGACCCAGTACTTC.

This chain connects TRBV29-1 to TRBJ1-1, with 7 nucleotides matching TRBD1. Germline V gene sequence: CDR1 SQVTM, CDR2 ANQGSEA. J gave up 6 bases and V 3 bases, and 4 bases lay outside the gene matches. The CDR3 has 12 residues. This CDR3 reads CSVEAGGPEAFF. The DNA of the CDR3 is TGCAGCGTTGAGGCAGGGGGTCCTGAAGCTTTCTTT.

This chain links TRBV6-7 with TRBJ2-7, with 7 bases fitting TRBD2. TRBV6-7 counts as an open reading frame of uncertain function. CDR3 length equals 13 residues. V lost 2 bases and J lost 4; bases outside the gene matches: 2. The CDR3, as DNA: TGTGCCAGCAGTTACGGGACTATTTACGAGCAGTACTTC. Encoded protein: CASSYGTIYEQYF.

In its sample, this clone was seen a few times. The rearrangement links TRBV14 to TRBJ1-2; D is possibly TRBD1 (5 bases). V was cut by 0 bases and J by 0 bases, with 11 bases left in between. The CDR3 spans 16 residues. Germline CDR1 reads SGHDN; CDR2 reads FVKESK. This CDR3 reads CASSQEMGDSNYGYTF. The CDR3 DNA reads TGTGCCAGCAGCCAAGAAATGGGGGACTCTAACTATGGCTACACCTTC. The full variable domain, its missing parts supplied by reference TRBV14 and TRBJ1-2, is EAGVTQFPSHSVIEKGQTVTLRCDPISGHDNLYWYRRVMGKEIKFLLHFVKESKQDESGMPNNRFLAERTGGTYSTLKVQPAELEDSGVYFCASSQEMGDSNYGYTFGSGTRLTVV.